The 29 T cell receptor beta chains presented below share a single source sample, sequenced in a study of human thymus T cells. Resections from corrective heart surgery supplied the thymus tissue. Measured with immunoSEQ multiplex PCR; TCRdb has only the in-frame clones, and not every one. The table includes roughly 130,000 clones, around 96% detected once. The sample consisted of thymus tissue. The source of these receptors is a boy younger than two with a congenital heart defect but otherwise immunologically healthy.

The V call is TRBV4-1, the J call TRBJ1-2; D may be TRBD1 (6 bases). Germline lookup yields CDR1 MGHRA and CDR2 YSYEKL. V gave up 0 bases and J gave up 5 bases, with 13 bases separating them. The CDR3 contains 15 residues. CDR3 in DNA: TGCGCCAGCAGCCAAGATGCCCGGGACATTTATGGCTACACCTTC. This translates into CASSQDARDIYGYTF.

This chain connects TRBV4-3 to TRBJ2-1; 9 nucleotides line up with TRBD2. CDR1 and CDR2 (germline): LGHNA, YSLEER. V lost 0 bases to trimming and J lost 12 bases; unmatched junction nucleotides: 18. The CDR3 consists of 18 residues. The CDR3 nucleotides are TGCGCCAGCAGCCAAGATCACCAGTTGGTAGCGGGGGCCCCGGGGCAGTTCTTC. Translation: CASSQDHQLVAGAPGQFF.

The chain combines TRBV2 with TRBJ1-5, with D perhaps TRBD1 (6 bases). There are 14 residues in the CDR3. Germline CDR1 reads SNHLY; CDR2 reads FYNNEI. V dropped 3 bases and J dropped 5 bases, with 11 bases sitting between them. CDR3 region: CASSDRGRHQPQHF. CDR3 coding DNA: TGTGCCAGCAGTGACAGGGGAAGACATCAGCCCCAGCATTTT.

V and J are TRBV19 and TRBJ1-1; D might be TRBD1 (6 bases). The CDR3 covers 16 residues. V dropped 3 bases and J dropped 0 bases, with 14 bases sitting between them. Germline lookup yields CDR1 LNHDA and CDR2 SQIVND (reference sequence). CDR3 DNA: TGTGCCAGTAGTATCTCCTCGGGGGGCCTGAACACTGAAGCTTTCTTT. This encodes CASSISSGGLNTEAFF.

As regards this clone: The junction differs from germline at one of its ends, possibly a read error. The rearrangement uses TRBV20-1 and TRBJ2-1, with D perhaps matching TRBD2 (6 bases). Germline CDR1 is DFQATT and CDR2 is SNEGSKA (reference sequence). There are 11 residues in the CDR3. CDR3 sequence reads: CSARKEKGRLF. The CDR3, as DNA: TGCAGTGCTAGGAAGGAGAAAGGGAGGCTCTTC.

CDR3 coding DNA: TGTGCCAGCAGCCAAAACTATCAGGGAACCTATGGCTACACCTTC. Protein sequence: CASSQNYQGTYGYTF. This chain uses TRBV28 with TRBJ1-2; possibly TRBD1 for D (5 bases). Germline assignment: CDR1 MDHEN and CDR2 SYDVKM. The V gene lost 6 bases and the J gene lost 4 bases, with 18 bases spanning the gap. The CDR3 runs to 15 residues.

The J gene is TRBJ1-1, the V gene TRBV27, with 7 bases that match TRBD1. Germline lookup yields CDR1 MNHEY and CDR2 SMNVEV (reference sequence). V was pared by 4 bases and J by 2 bases, with 10 bases of the junction left unmatched. CDR3 size: 16 residues. CDR3 protein: CASSSQTGKLNTEAFF. The CDR3 DNA is TGTGCCAGCAGTTCCCAGACAGGGAAGCTCAACACTGAAGCTTTCTTT.

The chain carries TRBV6-1 and TRBJ2-3, with TRBD2 matching 11 bases. The V gene's germline CDR1 is MNHNS and CDR2 SASEGT. With 8 bases clipped from V and 9 bases from J, the junction kept 7 bases outside the gene matches. The CDR3 loop spans 13 amino acids. The chain's CDR3 is CASLIAGGETQYF. CDR3 coding DNA: TGTGCCAGCCTTATAGCGGGGGGGGAGACGCAGTATTTT.

The rearrangement uses TRBV5-1 and TRBJ2-7, with D possibly being TRBD1 (6 bases). Germline assignment: CDR1 SGHRS and CDR2 YFSETQ. The ends were cut back, 4 bases at V and 0 bases at J, with 14 bases in the middle. The CDR3 totals 15 residues. Here the CDR3 reads CASSARAQGSYEQYF. Here the CDR3 DNA reads TGCGCCAGCAGCGCCAGGGCACAGGGCTCCTACGAGCAGTACTTC.

The chain uses TRBV28 and TRBJ1-5, with 7 bases aligning to TRBD1. The CDR3 extends over 15 amino acids. Unmatched junction bases numbered 11, after V lost 3 bases and J lost 9 bases. In germline, CDR1 is MDHEN, CDR2 SYDVKM. The CDR3 sequence: CASSFLDREERPQHF. The CDR3 nucleotides are TGTGCCAGCAGTTTCCTAGACAGGGAAGAAAGGCCCCAGCATTTT.

This rearrangement joins TRBV14 to TRBJ2-3; D unclear. V lost 6 bases, J lost 2 bases, and 12 bases lay in between. The CDR3 sequence is 14 residues long. Looked up from germline, CDR1 is SGHDN and CDR2 is FVKESK. For the CDR3, the DNA is TGTGCCAGCAGTCTGAGGTCCTACACAGATACGCAGTATTTT. Translated, it gives CASSLRSYTDTQYF. Full variable domain (rest looked up from reference TRBV14 and TRBJ2-3): EAGVTQFPSHSVIEKGQTVTLRCDPISGHDNLYWYRRVMGKEIKFLLHFVKESKQDESGMPNNRFLAERTGGTYSTLKVQPAELEDSGVYFCASSLRSYTDTQYFGPGTRLTVL.

The chain employs TRBV9 and TRBJ1-2; D is unclear. V was clipped by 3 bases and J by 5 bases, with 23 bases between them. This CDR3 has 17 amino acids. Germline values: CDR1 SGDLS, CDR2 YYNGEE. CDR3 nucleotides: TGTGCCAGCAGCGGGGGTGACGTGGAGGGTATTAGGTATGGCTACACCTTC. Amino acids: CASSGGDVEGIRYGYTF. Based on the CDR3 plus reference TRBV9 and TRBJ1-2, the full variable domain is DSGVTQTPKHLITATGQRVTLRCSPRSGDLSVYWYQQSLDQGLQFLIQYYNGEERAKGNILERFSAQQFPDLHSELNLSSLELGDSALYFCASSGGDVEGIRYGYTFGSGTRLTVV.

The rearrangement links TRBV30 to TRBJ1-4; D perhaps matches TRBD1 (6 bases). CDR1 and CDR2 from the germline V gene are GTSNPN and SVGIG (reference sequence). The CDR3 has 15 residues. The germline V and J ends were trimmed by 0 bases and 8 bases, with 16 bases remaining between them. The CDR3 sequence is CAWSVPARGNEKLFF. CDR3 nucleotides: TGTGCCTGGAGTGTACCCGCCAGGGGCAACGAAAAACTGTTTTTT.

The V call is TRBV7-9, the J call TRBJ2-3; 13 nucleotides agree with TRBD2. CDR1 is SEHNR and CDR2 is FQNEAQ in the germline V gene (reference sequence). The CDR3 covers 16 residues. J lost 3 bases, V lost 5 bases, and 5 bases had no gene match. CDR3 DNA: TGTGCCAGCAGCAAGACTAGCGGGGGGAGTACAGATACGCAGTATTTT. Its protein product is CASSKTSGGSTDTQYF. Complete variable domain (other parts from reference TRBV7-9 and TRBJ2-3): DTGVSQNPRHKITKRGQNVTFRCDPISEHNRLYWYRQTLGQGPEFLTYFQNEAQLEKSRLLSDRFSAERPKGSFSTLEIQRTEQGDSAMYLCASSKTSGGSTDTQYFGPGTRLTVL.

The chain couples TRBV28 to TRBJ2-7; D is unclear. The CDR3 is 11 amino acids. Trimming stripped 6 bases from V and 2 bases from J, with 5 bases between. The germline gives CDR1 MDHEN, CDR2 SYDVKM. The CDR3 DNA reads TGTGCCAGCAGGAGTCCCTACGAGCAGTACTTC. This encodes CASRSPYEQYF. Variable domain in full (rest from reference TRBV28 and TRBJ2-7): DVKVTQSSRYLVKRTGEKVFLECVQDMDHENMFWYRQDPGLGLRLIYFSYDVKMKEKGDIPEGYSVSREKKERFSLILESASTNQTSMYLCASRSPYEQYFGPGTRLTVT.

This clone showed up just once. The chain has TRBV7-9 and TRBJ2-1; 7 bases agree with TRBD1. The V and J ends lost 4 bases and 0 bases, in that order; junction bases with no gene match: 6. The CDR3 extends over 16 amino acids. Germline V gene sequence: CDR1 SEHNR, CDR2 FQNEAQ (reference sequence). The CDR3 region has the DNA TGTGCCAGCAGCTGCCCGACAGGGAGCTCCTACAATGAGCAGTTCTTC. Protein product: CASSCPTGSSYNEQFF. The variable domain in full, completed from reference TRBV7-9 and TRBJ2-1, reads DTGVSQNPRHKITKRGQNVTFRCDPISEHNRLYWYRQTLGQGPEFLTYFQNEAQLEKSRLLSDRFSAERPKGSFSTLEIQRTEQGDSAMYLCASSCPTGSSYNEQFFGPGTRLTVL.

The chain couples TRBV6-5 to TRBJ2-7; TRBD1 or TRBD2 may be the D gene (6 bases each). Germline loops: CDR1 MNHEY, CDR2 SVGAGI. This CDR3 contains 14 residues. Trimming took off 3 bases at V and 3 bases at J, with 12 bases between the two ends. CDR3 protein: CASSYGGPFYEQYF. CDR3 nucleotides: TGTGCCAGCAGTTATGGGGGGCCATTCTACGAGCAGTACTTC.

The CDR3 DNA is TGTGCCAGCAGCTGCCAAGGCCAGGGAGGCTACACCTTC. It is translated as CASSCQGQGGYTF. The rearrangement uses TRBV7-3 and TRBJ1-2, with D possibly matching TRBD1 (5 bases). Germline CDR1 SGHTA, CDR2 FQGTGA. The CDR3 loop spans 13 amino acids. Trimming took 4 bases from V and 8 from J, leaving 14 bases between them.

CDR3 bases: TGTGCCAGCAGGTCTACTCAGGGGGATTGCTACGAGCAGTACTTC. Protein: CASRSTQGDCYEQYF. This chain uses TRBV5-6 with TRBJ2-7; 7 positions match TRBD1. Trimming at V came to 5 bases and at J to 3 bases, leaving 11 bases not matched to a gene. Germline values: CDR1 SGHDT, CDR2 YYEEEE. The CDR3 contains 15 residues.

This rearrangement joins TRBV6-5 to TRBJ1-2; 8 nucleotides match TRBD1. J was trimmed by 4 bases and V by 7 bases; bases with no gene match: 11. The CDR3 runs to 15 residues. The germline CDR1 and CDR2 sequences are MNHEY and SVGAGI. The CDR3 reads CASTYGTGPSYGYTF. CDR3 DNA: TGTGCCAGCACCTACGGGACAGGACCCTCCTATGGCTACACCTTC.

This chain connects TRBV18 to TRBJ2-5; 8 bases are a match to TRBD2. The CDR3 runs to 16 residues. J gave up 1 base and V 3 bases, and 7 bases lay outside the gene matches. The germline CDR1 and CDR2 sequences are KGHSH and LQKENI. CDR3 in DNA: TGTGCCAGCTCACCTGTGCGGGGGGTATCCCAAGAGACCCAGTACTTC. This translates into CASSPVRGVSQETQYF. Looking up the rest from reference TRBV18 and TRBJ2-5 gives the full variable domain: NAGVMQNPRHLVRRRGQEARLRCSPMKGHSHVYWYRQLPEEGLKFMVYLQKENIIDESGMPKERFSAEFPKEGPSILRIQQVVRGDSAAYFCASSPVRGVSQETQYFGPGTRLLVL.

The gene calls are TRBV9 and TRBJ1-3; unclear D gene. CDR1 and CDR2 (germline): SGDLS, YYNGEE. Trimming pared 5 bases from V and 7 bases from J, leaving 7 bases between. The CDR3 runs 11 residues. The CDR3 bases are TGTGCCAGCAGTGACCGGAACACCATATATTTT. It is translated as CASSDRNTIYF. The complete variable domain, with remaining parts taken from reference TRBV9 and TRBJ1-3, reads DSGVTQTPKHLITATGQRVTLRCSPRSGDLSVYWYQQSLDQGLQFLIQYYNGEERAKGNILERFSAQQFPDLHSELNLSSLELGDSALYFCASSDRNTIYFGEGSWLTVV.

The CDR3 DNA sequence: TGTGCCAGCAGCCCAAAATACGGACAGTTCACCGGGGAGCTGTTTTTT. Its protein is CASSPKYGQFTGELFF. The chain joins TRBV5-8 to TRBJ2-2; D perhaps matches TRBD1 (6 bases). The germline CDR1 and CDR2 sequences are SGHTS and YDEGEE. V shed 4 bases and J shed 4 bases, with 17 bases lying between them. CDR3 size: 16 residues.

The chain has TRBV4-1 and TRBJ1-2, with 7 nucleotides matching TRBD1. V shed 4 bases, J shed 0 bases, and the junction held 5 bases outside the gene matches. Per germline, CDR1 MGHRA and CDR2 YSYEKL. This CDR3 has 15 amino acids. DNA of the CDR3: TGCGCCAGCAGCCTCAGGACAGGCTCTAACTATGGCTACACCTTC. This translates into CASSLRTGSNYGYTF.

The chain combines TRBV5-8 with TRBJ1-5; no reliable D call. Germline values: CDR1 SGHTS, CDR2 YDEGEE. V gave up 5 bases and J gave up 1 base, with 10 bases separating them. CDR3 size: 14 residues. CDR3 residues: CASRPGGSNQPQHF. The CDR3 bases are TGTGCCAGCAGGCCAGGAGGGAGCAATCAGCCCCAGCATTTT.

The rearrangement links TRBV6-1 to TRBJ2-3; D not resolved. Trimming removed 0 bases from V and 0 bases from J, with 7 bases in between. CDR1 MNHNS and CDR2 SASEGT come from the germline V gene. This CDR3 has 15 amino acids. The CDR3: CASSEARTSTDTQYF. Written as DNA, the CDR3 is TGTGCCAGCAGTGAAGCGCGGACGAGCACAGATACGCAGTATTTT.

This chain connects TRBV19 to TRBJ2-7; no reliable D call. Germline V gene lookup returns CDR1 LNHDA and CDR2 SQIVND (reference sequence). Trimming cost V 2 bases and J 4 bases, with 9 bases left between them. The CDR3 has 13 amino acids. The CDR3 region has the DNA TGTGCCAGTAGTATATTGTGGGGATACGAGCAGTACTTC. Translated, it gives CASSILWGYEQYF.

The chain employs TRBV7-2 and TRBJ1-2; no reliable D call. The length of the CDR3 is 14 residues. V lost 3 bases, J lost 7 bases, and 15 bases lay in between. The V gene's germline CDR1 is SGHTA and CDR2 FQGNSA. As DNA, the CDR3 is TGTGCCAGCAGCTTCGTTTTCCCGGGGTCTGGCTACACCTTC. Protein product: CASSFVFPGSGYTF.

The chain uses TRBV7-2 and TRBJ1-6, with 9 bases aligning to TRBD1. CDR3 length equals 16 residues. Unmatched junction bases numbered 5, after V lost 4 bases and J lost 4 bases. CDR1 is SGHTA, CDR2 FQGNSA, per germline. The CDR3 protein is CASSSGTGLYNSPLHF. Here the CDR3 DNA reads TGTGCCAGCAGCTCCGGGACAGGGCTATATAATTCACCCCTCCACTTT. Supplemented by reference TRBV7-2 and TRBJ1-6, the full variable domain reads GAGVSQSPSNKVTEKGKDVELRCDPISGHTALYWYRQSLGQGLEFLIYFQGNSAPDKSGLPSDRFSAERTGGSVSTLTIQRTQQEDSAVYLCASSSGTGLYNSPLHFGNGTRLTVT.